Presented here are 3 T cell receptor beta chains from one specimen sequenced in a study of CD8 T cells in ankylosing spondylitis. MiXCR, run by TCRdb on the 5' RACE reads, gives a single entry per CDR3 protein. The sample lists about 33,000 distinct CDR3 sequences, 14% occurring once. The sample consisted of blood. These receptors came from a male donor with ankylosing spondylitis or in good health (not recorded which).

This clonotype was seen a few times. The chain employs TRBV6-2 or TRBV6-3 and TRBJ2-2, with D unclear. Looked up from germline, CDR1 is MNHEY and CDR2 is SVGEGT. The CDR3 extends over 15 amino acids. The V gene lost 0 bases and the J gene lost 3 bases, with 8 bases spanning the gap. The CDR3 region is CASSYSSGHTGELFF. The CDR3 DNA reads TGTGCCAGCAGTTACTCGTCCGGGCACACCGGGGAGCTGTTTTTT.

This clonotype was seen only a few times. The chain has TRBV29-1 and TRBJ1-4; TRBD1 might be the D (5 bases). CDR3 size: 13 residues. V lost 4 bases and J 8 bases, leaving 14 bases between the germline ends. Germline CDR1 reads SQVTM; CDR2 reads ANQGSEA. The CDR3, as DNA: TGCAGCGTTGGGGGCGAGGGGTCGGAAAAACTGTTTTTT. Its translation is CSVGGEGSEKLFF.

This clonotype was detected many times. This sequence joins TRBV6-2 or TRBV6-3 and TRBJ1-1, with a tentative D call TRBD1 (6 bases). Germline-derived CDR1 and CDR2 are MNHEY and SVGEGT. The CDR3 spans 16 residues. Trimming stripped 0 bases from V and 4 bases from J, with 15 bases between. The CDR3 protein is CASSYSQGRGFTEAFF. The CDR3, as DNA: TGTGCCAGCAGTTACTCCCAAGGCAGGGGCTTCACTGAAGCTTTCTTT.